This is a list of T cell receptor beta chains from one sample in a study of T cells after somatic rescue of genetic block. Assay used: immunoSEQ multiplex PCR; TCRdb lists only in-frame clones, some missing. The sample yields around 70,000 clones, approximately 90% seen once. What was sequenced was peripheral blood mononuclear cells (PBMCs). These TCRs come from a man aged 35 to 55. Both conserved end residues are part of each CDR3. The order of the fields is clone size, D gene, V gene, J gene, CDR3 protein. A D gene is named only where the DNA matches it firmly. Not every row has a clone size; where given, it reads once, few, many or a size class.

abundance: NA; d_gene: NA; v_gene: TRBV7-2; j_gene: TRBJ2-1; CDR3aa: CASSYYNEQFF
abundance: NA; d_gene: NA; v_gene: TRBV5-1; j_gene: TRBJ2-7; CDR3aa: CASSLATGSYEQYF
abundance: once; d_gene: TRBD1; v_gene: TRBV13; j_gene: TRBJ2-2; CDR3aa: CASSTQGALSGELFF
abundance: NA; d_gene: NA; v_gene: TRBV6-6; j_gene: TRBJ2-3; CDR3aa: CASSLPDGTDTQYF
abundance: NA; d_gene: NA; v_gene: TRBV7-9; j_gene: TRBJ1-1; CDR3aa: CASSAAYSSSRTTEAFF
abundance: NA; d_gene: NA; v_gene: TRBV28; j_gene: TRBJ2-7; CDR3aa: CATGGRATYEQYF
abundance: NA; d_gene: TRBD1; v_gene: TRBV7-2; j_gene: TRBJ2-7; CDR3aa: CASSSVGTGAHEQYF
abundance: NA; d_gene: NA; v_gene: TRBV5-6; j_gene: TRBJ1-3; CDR3aa: CASSWSKKRKAGNTIYF
abundance: NA; d_gene: NA; v_gene: TRBV7-2; j_gene: TRBJ2-5; CDR3aa: CASSGRIGAPRETQYF
abundance: NA; d_gene: NA; v_gene: TRBV10-1; j_gene: TRBJ1-5; CDR3aa: CASSESGQPQHF
abundance: NA; d_gene: TRBD1; v_gene: TRBV9; j_gene: TRBJ1-1; CDR3aa: CASSDSGTGVLNTEAFF
abundance: once; d_gene: NA; v_gene: TRBV9; j_gene: TRBJ1-4; CDR3aa: CASSIQIDSPDEKLFF
abundance: NA; d_gene: TRBD1; v_gene: TRBV5-1; j_gene: TRBJ2-7; CDR3aa: CASSTYTGVEQYF
abundance: once; d_gene: NA; v_gene: TRBV7-3; j_gene: TRBJ2-7; CDR3aa: CASSSGVGAYEQYF
abundance: NA; d_gene: NA; v_gene: TRBV5-4; j_gene: TRBJ2-7; CDR3aa: CASSPGGRYEQYF
abundance: once; d_gene: NA; v_gene: TRBV9; j_gene: TRBJ2-3; CDR3aa: CASSASGSRTDTQYF
abundance: NA; d_gene: NA; v_gene: TRBV4-1; j_gene: TRBJ1-1; CDR3aa: CASSLGGVATEAFF
abundance: NA; d_gene: TRBD1; v_gene: TRBV15; j_gene: TRBJ2-1; CDR3aa: CATSRGGTGGYNEQFF
abundance: NA; d_gene: TRBD2; v_gene: TRBV9; j_gene: TRBJ2-7; CDR3aa: CASSVVAGVDEQYF
abundance: NA; d_gene: NA; v_gene: TRBV29-1; j_gene: TRBJ2-5; CDR3aa: CSVEDGGQYF
abundance: NA; d_gene: TRBD2; v_gene: TRBV7-2; j_gene: TRBJ2-3; CDR3aa: CASSLYLAGPSTDTQYF
abundance: NA; d_gene: TRBD2; v_gene: TRBV10-3; j_gene: TRBJ2-3; CDR3aa: CAISESPSGTTDTQYF
abundance: NA; d_gene: NA; v_gene: TRBV13; j_gene: TRBJ1-1; CDR3aa: CASSQDTEAFF
abundance: NA; d_gene: TRBD1; v_gene: TRBV7-6; j_gene: TRBJ2-7; CDR3aa: CASSLGGQSSYEQYF
abundance: NA; d_gene: NA; v_gene: TRBV29-1; j_gene: TRBJ2-7; CDR3aa: CSVGPTAYEQYF
abundance: NA; d_gene: NA; v_gene: TRBV5-6; j_gene: TRBJ2-7; CDR3aa: CASSDDRHEQYF
abundance: NA; d_gene: TRBD2; v_gene: TRBV14; j_gene: TRBJ2-5; CDR3aa: CASRSGTSGETQYF
abundance: NA; d_gene: NA; v_gene: TRBV28; j_gene: TRBJ2-7; CDR3aa: CASSWAGTAYEQYF
abundance: NA; d_gene: NA; v_gene: TRBV4-1; j_gene: TRBJ2-5; CDR3aa: CASSQGTVETQYF
abundance: NA; d_gene: TRBD1; v_gene: TRBV5-1; j_gene: TRBJ2-3; CDR3aa: CASSSDRETDTQYF
abundance: NA; d_gene: NA; v_gene: TRBV6-1; j_gene: TRBJ1-2; CDR3aa: CASSYGYGYTF
abundance: NA; d_gene: TRBD1; v_gene: TRBV28; j_gene: TRBJ2-6; CDR3aa: CASSLGTGHPSGANVLTF
abundance: NA; d_gene: NA; v_gene: TRBV5-1; j_gene: TRBJ2-7; CDR3aa: CASSLRRWGSGSSYEQYF
abundance: NA; d_gene: NA; v_gene: TRBV10-2; j_gene: TRBJ2-2; CDR3aa: CASSEQGRGRELFF
abundance: NA; d_gene: NA; v_gene: TRBV2; j_gene: TRBJ1-5; CDR3aa: CASRLPGGNQPQHF
abundance: NA; d_gene: TRBD2; v_gene: TRBV5-5; j_gene: TRBJ2-1; CDR3aa: CASSFPGRAGEQFF
abundance: NA; d_gene: TRBD1; v_gene: TRBV2; j_gene: TRBJ2-6; CDR3aa: CASRDDRAGANVLTF
abundance: NA; d_gene: NA; v_gene: TRBV6-1; j_gene: TRBJ1-3; CDR3aa: CANRLYSGNTIYF
abundance: once; d_gene: NA; v_gene: TRBV19; j_gene: TRBJ2-7; CDR3aa: CASSPGPGLREQYF
abundance: NA; d_gene: TRBD2; v_gene: TRBV6-5; j_gene: TRBJ2-1; CDR3aa: CASSSRLAPYNEQFF
abundance: NA; d_gene: NA; v_gene: TRBV21-1; j_gene: TRBJ1-4; CDR3aa: CASSKVTTGTNEKLFF
abundance: once; d_gene: TRBD2; v_gene: TRBV6-5; j_gene: TRBJ2-3; CDR3aa: CASRPPGGPWDTQYF
abundance: NA; d_gene: NA; v_gene: TRBV7-9; j_gene: TRBJ2-2; CDR3aa: CASSGQNTGELFF
abundance: NA; d_gene: NA; v_gene: TRBV15; j_gene: TRBJ2-6; CDR3aa: CATSRGGIGGTGANVLTF
abundance: NA; d_gene: TRBD2; v_gene: TRBV6-1; j_gene: TRBJ2-7; CDR3aa: CASGGGYEQYF
abundance: NA; d_gene: TRBD1; v_gene: TRBV30; j_gene: TRBJ2-7; CDR3aa: CAWSRQGIEQYF
abundance: NA; d_gene: NA; v_gene: TRBV30; j_gene: TRBJ1-4; CDR3aa: CAWNRPGRENEKLFF
abundance: NA; d_gene: NA; v_gene: TRBV9; j_gene: TRBJ2-2; CDR3aa: CASSVDPGEATGELFF